This T cell receptor beta chain was profiled in a study of post-analysis software for immune sequencing data. Study as a whole: Disease courses included relapsing-remitting, secondary progressive and progressive-relapsing multiple sclerosis. Findings and caveats of the study: Controls significantly exceeded multiple sclerosis patients in normalized Chao1 diversity. Clustering by F measure revealed strong co-clustering among samples prepared together in one batch. Patients used about 5 TRBV segments, including TRBV5-6, TRBV5-1 and TRBV20-1, more often than controls.

Unique molecular identifiers featured in each of the TCR beta cDNA libraries. A population of 1 to 10 million T cells gave rise to roughly 490,000 cDNA molecules. In TCRdb, the PCR reads were re-called with MiXCR into one record per CDR3 protein. The table includes roughly 580,000 distinct CDR3 sequences, around 40% detected once. Turning to this clonotype: Its antigen is as yet unknown.

With 4 bases removed from V and 5 bases from J, the gap between germline ends came to 15 bases. The CDR3 extends over 15 amino acids. This sequence joins TRBV12-3 or TRBV12-4 and TRBJ2-1; the D call may be TRBD1 or TRBD2 (5 bases each). The sample was blood. The source is a girl aged 5-17 years with multiple sclerosis. In DNA, the CDR3 is TGTGCCAGCAGTTGGGACCCCATAAACCACAATGAGCAGTTCTTC. This codes for CASSWDPINHNEQFF.